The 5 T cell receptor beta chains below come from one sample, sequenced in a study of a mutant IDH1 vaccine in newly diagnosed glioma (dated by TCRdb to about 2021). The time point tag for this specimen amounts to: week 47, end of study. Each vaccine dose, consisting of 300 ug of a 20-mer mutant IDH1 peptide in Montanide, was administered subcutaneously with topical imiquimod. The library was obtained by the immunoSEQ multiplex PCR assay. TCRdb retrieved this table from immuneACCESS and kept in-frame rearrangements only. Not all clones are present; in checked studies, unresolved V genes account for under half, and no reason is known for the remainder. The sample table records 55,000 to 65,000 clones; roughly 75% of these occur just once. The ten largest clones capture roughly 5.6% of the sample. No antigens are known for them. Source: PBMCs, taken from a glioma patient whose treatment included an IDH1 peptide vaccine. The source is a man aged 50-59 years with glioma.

The CDR3 bases are TGTGCCAGCAGCCCCGGCGTCAATCAGCCCCAGCATTTT. It encodes CASSPGVNQPQHF. The chain employs TRBV7-9 and TRBJ1-5; D remains unclear. Trimming removed 5 bases at V and 3 bases at J, with 8 bases between. This CDR3 is built from 13 residues. CDR1 SEHNR and CDR2 FQNEAQ come from the germline V gene (reference sequence). Full variable domain (remainder filled in from reference TRBV7-9 and TRBJ1-5): DTGVSQNPRHKITKRGQNVTFRCDPISEHNRLYWYRQTLGQGPEFLTYFQNEAQLEKSRLLSDRFSAERPKGSFSTLEIQRTEQGDSAMYLCASSPGVNQPQHFGDGTRLSIL.

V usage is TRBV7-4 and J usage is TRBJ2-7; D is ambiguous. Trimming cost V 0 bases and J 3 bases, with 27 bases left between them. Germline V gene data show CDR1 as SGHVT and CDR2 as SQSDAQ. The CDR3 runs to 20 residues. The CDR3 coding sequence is TGTGCCAGCAGCTTAGCAGGTTGTGTTGAGTTATCCCACTACCGCTACGAGCAGTACTTC. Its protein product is CASSLAGCVELSHYRYEQYF.

The CDR3 bases are TGTGCCAGCAGCCCGTCGATACAAGGCACAGATACGCAGTATTTT. Protein sequence: CASSPSIQGTDTQYF. This chain uses TRBV7-2 with TRBJ2-3; unclear D gene. The CDR3 extends over 15 amino acids. Trimming pared 5 bases from V and 1 base from J, leaving 13 bases between. Germline CDR1 is SGHTA and CDR2 is FQGNSA.

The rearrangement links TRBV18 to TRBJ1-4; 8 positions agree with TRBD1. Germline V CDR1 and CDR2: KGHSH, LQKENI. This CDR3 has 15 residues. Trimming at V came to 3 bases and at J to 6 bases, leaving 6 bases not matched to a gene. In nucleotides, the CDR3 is TGTGCCAGCTCACCTCAGGGGGCGCAGGATGAAAAACTGTTTTTT. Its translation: CASSPQGAQDEKLFF.

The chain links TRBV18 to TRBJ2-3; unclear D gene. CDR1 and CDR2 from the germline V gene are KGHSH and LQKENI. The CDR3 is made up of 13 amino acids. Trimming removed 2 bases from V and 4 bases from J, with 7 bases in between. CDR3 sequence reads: CASSPRVSDTQYF. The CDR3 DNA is TGTGCCAGCTCACCAAGGGTCTCAGATACGCAGTATTTT.